This paragraph reports one T cell receptor (beta chain). Its antigen is not known. The data stem from a study of shared clonotypes between healthy human individuals. General study results and limits: Sharing across four donors was seen in approximately 5.2% of naive CD4 clonotypes.

Produced via immunoSEQ multiplex PCR; TCRdb's table is partial and in-frame only. The table shows over a million clones, with 98% occurring only once. The CDR3 has 14 amino acids. V dropped 2 bases and J dropped 5 bases, with 13 bases sitting between them. The germline V gene encodes CDR1 SEHNR and CDR2 FQNEAQ (reference sequence). Sequencing was carried out using naive CD4+ T cells sorted from blood. Subset given: CD45RA+ positively selected. The sequence was collected from a man aged 30-40 years in good health. The chain combines TRBV7-9 with TRBJ2-7; unclear D gene. The CDR3 DNA reads TGTGCCAGCAGCTTACGAGATTATTCCCACGAGCAGTACTTC. Amino acids: CASSLRDYSHEQYF.